This TCR beta chain came from a study of shared clonotypes between healthy human individuals. Per the germline V gene, CDR1 is SGDLS and CDR2 is YYNGEE. Trimming stripped 0 bases from V and 4 bases from J, with 15 bases between. The CDR3 length is 16 residues. Regarding the study as a whole: Represented diversity (both genetic and exposure-history) was limited by the small number of donors.

The data were produced by immunoSEQ multiplex PCR, yet TCRdb's version contains in-frame clones alone and is incomplete. The sample lists some 500,000 clones; 77% were seen once. Turning to this clone: What it binds is not known.

The rearrangement joins TRBV9 to TRBJ2-3; D is ambiguous. The sequence came from a woman in her 40s in good health. Some clones in this sample may be carry-over from other donors' samples. Material for sequencing was PBMCs. The CDR3 reads CASSVVVGKLADTQYF. The CDR3 nucleotides read TGTGCCAGCAGCGTAGTTGTGGGGAAGTTGGCAGATACGCAGTATTTT.